The entry that follows covers one TCR beta chain sequence. Patients in Seattle were enrolled during active infection, then followed longitudinally. The data were taken from a study of blood T cell repertoires in COVID-19. Study-level background: There were acute and convalescent COVID-19 samples, and they came from the United States, Italy and Spain. Sample material is recorded as cDNA or gDNA derived from T cells, B-cell-depleted T cells, or PBMCs.

In the original analysis: From reference gene primer amplification, estimates of nucleated cell counts were derived. Sequenced by immunoSEQ multiplex PCR; TCRdb stores in-frame clones only, minus some. The V and J calls and clone size are taken from that table; D and trimming were inferred from the DNA. Of under 250,000 clones in the sample, about nine tenths were seen once. This CDR3 has 15 residues. V shed 2 bases and J 6 bases; nucleotides not matched to a gene: 6. Germline loops: CDR1 LNHDA, CDR2 SQIVND (reference sequence). Material: peripheral blood. The chain joins TRBV19 to TRBJ2-2; TRBD1 agrees at 7 bases. This TCR derives from a man younger than 45 with COVID-19, enrolled during active disease. CDR3 coding DNA: TGTGCCAGTAGTATATGGTCGAGGGGGCCCGGGGAGCTGTTTTTT. Amino acid sequence: CASSIWSRGPGELFF.